Listed below are T cell receptor beta chains from one sample, sequenced in a study of blood T cell repertoires in COVID-19. Assay used: immunoSEQ multiplex PCR; TCRdb lists only in-frame clones, some missing. This sample carries more than 110,000 clones, roughly 90% of them seen once, and the ten largest clones take around 3%. The specimen sequenced was peripheral blood. Source of these receptors: a man aged 60 to 75 with active or convalescent COVID-19. Each CDR3 is given with its conserved first and last residue. The D gene is left open where the match is weak. Some rows have no size entry. The others give once, few or many, or a class for an expanded clone.

size: NA; D: TRBD1; J: TRBJ1-4; length: 13; V: TRBV27; CDR3: CANPTGCNEKLFF; DNA: TGTGCCAACCCGACAGGGTGTAATGAAAAACTGTTTTTT
size: NA; D: TRBD2; J: TRBJ2-2; length: 16; V: TRBV19; CDR3: CASRGGLAGNTGELFF; DNA: TGTGCCAGTAGGGGAGGACTAGCGGGGAACACCGGGGAGCTGTTTTTT
size: once; D: TRBD1; J: TRBJ1-6; length: 16; V: TRBV5-5; CDR3: CASSSTRQGKDSPLHF; DNA: TGTGCCAGCAGCTCAACCCGACAGGGTAAGGATTCACCCCTCCACTTT
size: NA; D: TRBD2; J: TRBJ2-3; length: 15; V: TRBV7-2; CDR3: CASSLAGGGADTQYF; DNA: TGTGCCAGCAGCTTAGCGGGCGGGGGTGCAGATACGCAGTATTTT
size: NA; D: TRBD2; J: TRBJ2-3; length: 17; V: TRBV11-2; CDR3: CASSLRTSGDSTDTQYF; DNA: TGTGCCAGCAGCCTACGGACTAGCGGGGATTCCACAGATACGCAGTATTTT
size: NA; D: NA; J: TRBJ2-6; length: 17; V: TRBV3-1/TRBV3-2; CDR3: CASSHPYGTSGANVLTF; DNA: TGTGCCAGCAGCCACCCTTACGGGACTTCTGGGGCCAACGTCCTGACTTTC
size: once; D: NA; J: TRBJ2-1; length: 15; V: TRBV28; CDR3: CASSSGDSSYNEQFF; DNA: TGTGCCAGCAGTTCGGGAGATTCCTCCTACAATGAGCAGTTCTTC
size: NA; D: TRBD1; J: TRBJ1-3; length: 15; V: TRBV5-1; CDR3: CASSLVGQGRNTIYF; DNA: TGCGCCAGCAGCTTGGTGGGACAGGGAAGAAACACCATATATTTT
size: once; D: NA; J: TRBJ2-2; length: 15; V: TRBV7-2; CDR3: CASSARRANTGELFF; DNA: TGTGCCAGCAGCGCAAGAAGAGCGAACACCGGGGAGCTGTTTTTT
size: few; D: NA; J: TRBJ2-2; length: 12; V: TRBV13; CDR3: CASSLINGELFF; DNA: TGTGCCAGCAGCTTAATAAACGGGGAGCTGTTTTTT
size: NA; D: TRBD2; J: TRBJ2-1; length: 16; V: TRBV4-2; CDR3: CASSQDPAGGDNEQFF; DNA: TGTGCCAGCAGCCAAGATCCAGCGGGAGGGGACAATGAGCAGTTCTTC
size: NA; D: TRBD1; J: TRBJ2-1; length: 16; V: TRBV19; CDR3: CASSEGAKGSYNEQFF; DNA: TGTGCCAGTAGTGAGGGGGCAAAGGGCTCCTACAATGAGCAGTTCTTC
size: NA; D: TRBD1; J: TRBJ1-5; length: 14; V: TRBV2; CDR3: CASRPDRSNQPQHF; DNA: TGTGCCAGCAGACCGGACAGGAGCAATCAGCCCCAGCATTTT
size: NA; D: NA; J: TRBJ2-1; length: 13; V: TRBV10-3; CDR3: CAITEASVDEQFF; DNA: TGTGCCATCACAGAAGCTAGCGTCGATGAGCAGTTCTTC
size: NA; D: NA; J: TRBJ2-1; length: 13; V: TRBV14; CDR3: CASSQDRAGRWFF; DNA: TGTGCCAGCAGCCAAGATAGGGCGGGGCGGTGGTTCTTC
size: once; D: TRBD1; J: TRBJ1-3; length: 14; V: TRBV5-4; CDR3: CASSPDRGGNTIYF; DNA: TGTGCCAGCAGCCCGGACAGGGGTGGAAACACCATATATTTT
size: NA; D: NA; J: TRBJ2-5; length: 12; V: TRBV3-1/TRBV3-2; CDR3: CASSQREETQYF; DNA: TGTGCCAGCAGCCAAAGAGAAGAGACCCAGTACTTC
size: NA; D: TRBD2; J: TRBJ2-1; length: 18; V: TRBV6-1; CDR3: CASSDWGTSGLWANEQFF; DNA: TGTGCCAGCAGTGATTGGGGGACTAGCGGCCTTTGGGCCAATGAGCAGTTCTTC
size: few; D: NA; J: TRBJ1-4; length: 12; V: TRBV7-9; CDR3: CASSFYGAELFF; DNA: TGTGCCAGCAGCTTCTACGGAGCGGAACTGTTTTTT
size: few; D: TRBD2; J: TRBJ2-5; length: 15; V: TRBV11-2; CDR3: CASSRLLADQETQYF; DNA: TGTGCCAGCAGCCGCCTACTAGCGGACCAAGAGACCCAGTACTTC
size: NA; D: NA; J: TRBJ2-2; length: 12; V: TRBV5-1; CDR3: CASNIADGELFF; DNA: TGCGCCAGCAACATTGCTGACGGGGAGCTGTTTTTT
size: NA; D: NA; J: TRBJ1-1; length: 13; V: TRBV2; CDR3: CASSQGGGTEAFF; DNA: TGTGCCAGCAGTCAGGGAGGCGGGACTGAAGCTTTCTTT
size: once; D: TRBD1; J: TRBJ2-2; length: 16; V: TRBV19; CDR3: CALRTGDFKDTGELFF; DNA: TGTGCCTTAAGGACAGGAGATTTTAAAGACACCGGGGAGCTGTTTTTT
size: NA; D: NA; J: TRBJ1-2; length: 16; V: TRBV21-1; CDR3: CASSSRRDRGKYGYTF; DNA: TGTGCCAGCAGCAGTCGGAGGGACAGGGGCAAGTATGGCTACACCTTC
size: NA; D: NA; J: TRBJ1-4; length: 16; V: TRBV19; CDR3: CASSPYSGATNEKLFF; DNA: TGTGCCAGTAGTCCCTACTCGGGGGCAACTAATGAAAAACTGTTTTTT
size: NA; D: NA; J: TRBJ1-3; length: 16; V: TRBV7-6; CDR3: CASSAGSTHSGNTIYF; DNA: TGTGCCAGCAGCGCAGGATCGACCCACTCTGGAAACACCATATATTTT
size: NA; D: NA; J: TRBJ2-1; length: 15; V: TRBV5-1; CDR3: CASSLPRGLDNEQFF; DNA: TGCGCCAGCAGCTTGCCCAGAGGGCTCGACAATGAGCAGTTCTTC
size: NA; D: NA; J: TRBJ1-4; length: 13; V: TRBV24-1; CDR3: CATSEGVSEKLFF; DNA: TGTGCCACCAGTGAGGGAGTGAGTGAAAAACTGTTTTTT
size: NA; D: TRBD2; J: TRBJ2-3; length: 15; V: TRBV5-1; CDR3: CASSQTSGGTDTQYF; DNA: TGCGCCAGCAGCCAGACTAGCGGGGGCACAGATACGCAGTATTTT
size: NA; D: TRBD2; J: TRBJ2-2; length: 16; V: TRBV5-1; CDR3: CASSLDFREGTGELFF; DNA: TGCGCCAGCAGCTTGGATTTCCGGGAGGGTACCGGGGAGCTGTTTTTT
size: NA; D: TRBD1; J: TRBJ2-5; length: 14; V: TRBV2; CDR3: CASVGQGFSETQYF; DNA: TGTGCCAGCGTAGGACAGGGATTTTCAGAGACCCAGTACTTC
size: NA; D: TRBD2; J: TRBJ2-1; length: 15; V: TRBV9; CDR3: CASSARGGLANEQFF; DNA: TGTGCCAGCAGCGCTCGGGGGGGCCTGGCGAATGAGCAGTTCTTC
size: NA; D: TRBD2; J: TRBJ2-7; length: 14; V: TRBV13; CDR3: CASSFRDWGGEQYF; DNA: TGTGCCAGCAGCTTCCGGGACTGGGGGGGAGAGCAGTACTTC
size: NA; D: TRBD1; J: TRBJ1-2; length: 14; V: TRBV28; CDR3: CASIDGKGAWGYTF; DNA: TGTGCCAGCATCGACGGAAAGGGGGCCTGGGGCTACACCTTC
size: NA; D: NA; J: TRBJ2-1; length: 14; V: TRBV27; CDR3: CASRSRGATNEQFF; DNA: TGTGCCAGCAGGTCCAGGGGGGCAACCAATGAGCAGTTCTTC
size: NA; D: TRBD1; J: TRBJ2-7; length: 13; V: TRBV5-1; CDR3: CASSTGQGYEQYF; DNA: TGCGCCAGCAGCACCGGACAGGGGTACGAGCAGTACTTC
size: NA; D: NA; J: TRBJ2-1; length: 13; V: TRBV9; CDR3: CASGGGSYNEQFF; DNA: TGTGCCAGCGGAGGCGGGTCCTACAATGAGCAGTTCTTC
size: NA; D: NA; J: TRBJ1-2; length: 14; V: TRBV9; CDR3: CASSVGSDSYGYTF; DNA: TGTGCCAGCAGCGTAGGGTCGGACTCCTATGGCTACACCTTC
size: NA; D: NA; J: TRBJ2-4; length: 19; V: TRBV30; CDR3: CAWSAGRLPDRRAKNIQYF; DNA: TGTGCCTGGAGTGCCGGTAGACTCCCCGACAGGAGAGCCAAAAACATTCAGTACTTC
size: NA; D: TRBD1; J: TRBJ1-2; length: 15; V: TRBV5-4; CDR3: CASSLGTGTNYGYTF; DNA: TGTGCCAGCAGCCTCGGGACAGGGACTAACTATGGCTACACCTTC
size: NA; D: NA; J: TRBJ2-3; length: 13; V: TRBV6-5; CDR3: CASPSGNTDTQYF; DNA: TGTGCCAGCCCCTCAGGGAACACAGATACGCAGTATTTT
size: NA; D: TRBD1; J: TRBJ1-2; length: 16; V: TRBV7-2; CDR3: CASSLEAGGMGYGYTF; DNA: TGTGCCAGCAGCTTAGAGGCAGGGGGGATGGGGTATGGCTACACCTTC
size: NA; D: NA; J: TRBJ2-2; length: 12; V: TRBV4-2; CDR3: CASSPYTGELFF; DNA: TGTGCCAGCAGCCCGTACACCGGGGAGCTGTTTTTT
size: NA; D: NA; J: TRBJ2-2; length: 15; V: TRBV5-1; CDR3: CASSLEDSNTGELFF; DNA: TGCGCCAGCAGCTTGGAAGACTCGAACACCGGGGAGCTGTTTTTT
size: NA; D: TRBD1; J: TRBJ1-1; length: 14; V: TRBV10-3; CDR3: CAISERGRNTEAFF; DNA: TGTGCCATCAGTGAAAGGGGGCGGAACACTGAAGCTTTCTTT
size: NA; D: NA; J: TRBJ1-4; length: 16; V: TRBV28; CDR3: CASSLLSGESNEKLFF; DNA: TGTGCCAGCAGTTTATTGTCAGGGGAATCTAATGAAAAACTGTTTTTT
size: NA; D: TRBD1; J: TRBJ1-5; length: 15; V: TRBV19; CDR3: CASSIAGGGNQPQHF; DNA: TGTGCCAGTAGTATTGCAGGGGGCGGCAATCAGCCCCAGCATTTT
size: NA; D: NA; J: TRBJ1-6; length: 13; V: TRBV7-9; CDR3: CASSLREDSPLHF; DNA: TGTGCCAGCAGCTTGAGGGAGGACTCACCCCTCCACTTT
size: NA; D: NA; J: TRBJ2-4; length: 16; V: TRBV5-1; CDR3: CASSLGPGLAKNIQYF; DNA: TGCGCCAGCAGCTTGGGACCGGGTCTGGCCAAAAACATTCAGTACTTC
size: once; D: NA; J: TRBJ2-1; length: 17; V: TRBV7-9; CDR3: CASSLLRTAIAYNEQFF; DNA: TGTGCCAGCAGCCTACTCAGGACAGCGATCGCCTACAATGAGCAGTTCTTC
size: NA; D: NA; J: TRBJ1-2; length: 14; V: TRBV24-1; CDR3: CATSDLSAAYGYTF; DNA: TGTGCCACCAGTGATTTGAGCGCAGCCTATGGCTACACCTTC
size: NA; D: NA; J: TRBJ1-1; length: 15; V: TRBV9; CDR3: CASSDLTRLNTEAFF; DNA: TGTGCCAGCAGCGACCTGACCAGGCTGAACACTGAAGCTTTCTTT
size: NA; D: NA; J: TRBJ1-5; length: 13; V: TRBV6-2/TRBV6-3; CDR3: CASSYSENQPQHF; DNA: TGTGCCAGCAGTTACTCGGAGAATCAGCCCCAGCATTTT
size: NA; D: TRBD1; J: TRBJ1-5; length: 14; V: TRBV24-1; CDR3: CATHPGQGDQPQHF; DNA: TGTGCCACCCATCCGGGACAGGGTGATCAGCCCCAGCATTTT
size: NA; D: TRBD1; J: TRBJ2-7; length: 13; V: TRBV28; CDR3: CASRTGVSYEQYF; DNA: TGTGCCAGCAGGACAGGGGTATCCTACGAGCAGTACTTC